This T cell receptor (beta chain) was captured by sequencing in a study of shared clonotypes between healthy human individuals. Findings and limits, study-wide: Rarefaction analysis demonstrated incomplete sorted-subset sequencing notwithstanding large depth.

Germline V CDR1 and CDR2: MNHNS, SASEGT. This CDR3 has 15 residues. The V and J ends lost 0 bases and 5 bases respectively, with 13 bases between them. Repertoires were generated with immunoSEQ multiplex PCR, while TCRdb's copy carries only in-frame clones and drops some. This sample yields around 700,000 clones, of which under 80% are seen a single time; approximately 1.7% belongs to the top ten. On this clone: Its antigen is unknown.

Investigators divided CD4+ cells into CD45RA+ naive and CD45RA-negative memory subsets. V and J are TRBV6-1 and TRBJ1-2; D may be TRBD1 (6 bases). Sample: memory CD4+ T cells sorted from blood. Regarding subset: CD45RA-negative fraction. The sequence derives from a woman aged 30 to 39 in good health. The CDR3 protein is CASSEAGGGRYGYTF. The CDR3 region has the DNA TGTGCCAGCAGTGAAGCGGGGGGGGGCCGATATGGCTACACCTTC.